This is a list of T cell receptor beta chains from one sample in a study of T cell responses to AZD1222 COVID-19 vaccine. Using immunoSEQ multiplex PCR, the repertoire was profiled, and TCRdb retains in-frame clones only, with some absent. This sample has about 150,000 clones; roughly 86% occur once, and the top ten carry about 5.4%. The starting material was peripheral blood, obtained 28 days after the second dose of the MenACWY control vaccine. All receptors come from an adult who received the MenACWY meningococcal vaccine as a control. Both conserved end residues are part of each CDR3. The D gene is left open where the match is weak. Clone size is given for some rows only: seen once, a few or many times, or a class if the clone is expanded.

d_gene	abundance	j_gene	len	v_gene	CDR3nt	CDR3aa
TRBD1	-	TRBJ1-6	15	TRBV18	TGTGCCAGCTCTCCCAACAGGGGGAGCGAATCACCCCTCCACTTT	CASSPNRGSESPLHF
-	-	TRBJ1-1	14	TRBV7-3	TGTGCCAGCAGCCAACAGGGTATGAACACTGAAGCTTTCTTT	CASSQQGMNTEAFF
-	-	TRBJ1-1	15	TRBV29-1	TGCAGCGTTGCATCCTCCGGGACGGAGACTTCGGAAGCTTTCTTT	CSVASSGTETSEAFF
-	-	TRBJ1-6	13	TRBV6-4	TGTGCCAGCAGTGACACGAATAATTCACCCCTCCACTTT	CASSDTNNSPLHF
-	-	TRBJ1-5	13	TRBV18	TGTGCCAGCTCTCACAGGTATGATCAGCCCCAGCATTTT	CASSHRYDQPQHF
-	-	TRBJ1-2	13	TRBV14	TGTGCCAGCAGCCAGGGCCCCCTTTATGGCTACACCTTC	CASSQGPLYGYTF
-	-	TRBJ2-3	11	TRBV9	TGTGCCAGCAGCGTATCCACCGACCAGTATTTT	CASSVSTDQYF
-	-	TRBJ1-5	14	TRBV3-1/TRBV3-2	TGTGCCAGCAGCGCCGACAGGAGGAATCAGCCCCAGCATTTT	CASSADRRNQPQHF
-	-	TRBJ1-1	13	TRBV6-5	TGTGCCAGCAGTTACTCGCTACGCACTGAAGCTTTCTTT	CASSYSLRTEAFF
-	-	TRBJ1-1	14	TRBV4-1	TGCGCCAGCAGCCAAGAACGAAGGGGGACTGAAGCTTTCTTT	CASSQERRGTEAFF
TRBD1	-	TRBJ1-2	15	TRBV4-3	TGCGCCAGCAGCCACAACCGGGACAGGGTAGGTGGCTACACCTTC	CASSHNRDRVGGYTF
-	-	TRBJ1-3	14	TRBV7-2	TGTGCCAGCAGCTTCTCGGGGGGCGGAAACACCATATATTTT	CASSFSGGGNTIYF
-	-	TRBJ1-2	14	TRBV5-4	TGTGCCAGCAGCTTGGGGACAGCCAACTATGGCTACACCTTC	CASSLGTANYGYTF
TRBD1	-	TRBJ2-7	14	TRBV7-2	TGTGCCAGCAGCTTAGGGACAGGAATCTACGAGCAGTACTTC	CASSLGTGIYEQYF
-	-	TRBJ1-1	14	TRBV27	TGTGCCAGCAGTTTTCAGGGGATGCGGAATGAAGCTTTCTTT	CASSFQGMRNEAFF
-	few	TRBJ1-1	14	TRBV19	TGTGCCAGTAGTACGCATAGCCGGAACACTGAAGCTTTCTTT	CASSTHSRNTEAFF
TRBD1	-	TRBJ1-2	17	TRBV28	TGTGCCAGCAGTTCATATATCCCCCTGACAGGGGCCTATGGCTACACCTTC	CASSSYIPLTGAYGYTF
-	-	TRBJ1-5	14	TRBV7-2	TGTGCCAGCACAGACACATCCAGCAATCAGCCCCAGCATTTT	CASTDTSSNQPQHF
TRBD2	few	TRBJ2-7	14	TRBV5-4	TGTGCCAGCAGCCAACTAGCGAAACCTTACGAGCAGTACTTC	CASSQLAKPYEQYF
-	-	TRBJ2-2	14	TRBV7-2	TGTGCCAGCAGCTTTCGGGGGCTGAACGGGGAGCTGTTTTTT	CASSFRGLNGELFF
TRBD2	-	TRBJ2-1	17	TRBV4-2	TGTGCCAGCAGCCAACTCCAACTAGCGGGAAACTACAATGAGCAGTTCTTC	CASSQLQLAGNYNEQFF
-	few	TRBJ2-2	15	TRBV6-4	TGTGCCAGCAGTGACTCGTCGGGAAAAACCGGGGAGCTGTTTTTT	CASSDSSGKTGELFF
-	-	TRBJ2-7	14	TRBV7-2	TGTGCCAGCAGCTTAATTGGCGGCCTCTACGAGCAGTACTTC	CASSLIGGLYEQYF
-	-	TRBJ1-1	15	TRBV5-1	TGCGCCAGCAGCTTGGGTGGCATGGTGAACACTGAAGCTTTCTTT	CASSLGGMVNTEAFF
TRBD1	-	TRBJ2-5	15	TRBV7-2	TGTGCCAGCAGCTTTCAGACAGGGGGGCGAGAGACCCAGTACTTC	CASSFQTGGRETQYF
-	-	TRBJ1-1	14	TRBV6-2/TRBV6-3	TGTGCCAGCAGTTACTCGTACAGGCTACCTGAAGCTTTCTTT	CASSYSYRLPEAFF
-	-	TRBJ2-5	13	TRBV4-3	TGCGCCAGCAGCCAAGACAGAGAAGAGACCCAGTACTTC	CASSQDREETQYF
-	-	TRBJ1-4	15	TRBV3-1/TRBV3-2	TGTGCCAGCAGCCCCCTGGACGGACGGTCTTCAAAACTGTTTTTT	CASSPLDGRSSKLFF
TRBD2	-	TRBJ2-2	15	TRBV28	TGTGCCAGCAGTTTCATTAGCGGGAGTCCCGGGGAGCTGTTTTTT	CASSFISGSPGELFF
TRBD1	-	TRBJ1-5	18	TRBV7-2	TGTGCCAGCAGCTTCGGCCGGGACAGCGCCTATAGCAATCAGCCCCAGCATTTT	CASSFGRDSAYSNQPQHF
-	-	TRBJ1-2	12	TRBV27	TGTGCCAGCGGAGACAGTAACTATGGCTACACCTTC	CASGDSNYGYTF
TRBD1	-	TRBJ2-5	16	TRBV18	TGTGCCAGCTCACTAACTTTACAGGGGTTAGAGGAGACCCAGTACTTC	CASSLTLQGLEETQYF
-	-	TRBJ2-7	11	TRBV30	TGTGCCTGGGGGGAGGGGGACGAGCAGTACTTC	CAWGEGDEQYF
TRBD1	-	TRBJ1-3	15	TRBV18	TGTGCCAGCTCACCAACCCAGGGGGCAGGAAACACCATATATTTT	CASSPTQGAGNTIYF
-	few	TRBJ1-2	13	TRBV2	TGTGCCAGCAGTGAGATGCAGGGCAAAGGCTACACCTTC	CASSEMQGKGYTF
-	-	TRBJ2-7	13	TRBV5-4	TGTGCCAGCAGCTTGGGGGAGTACTACGAGCAGTACTTC	CASSLGEYYEQYF
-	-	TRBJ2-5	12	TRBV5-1	TGCGCCAGCAGCCCTGGGCGAGAGACCCAGTACTTC	CASSPGRETQYF
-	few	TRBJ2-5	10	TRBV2	TGTGCCAGCAGTGGAGAGACCCAGTACTTC	CASSGETQYF
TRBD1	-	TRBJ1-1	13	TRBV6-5	TGTGCCAGCACCCGACAGGGTGGCACTGAAGCTTTCTTT	CASTRQGGTEAFF
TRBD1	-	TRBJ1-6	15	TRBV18	TGTGCCAGCTCACTCGGACAGGGAGAAAATTCACCCCTCCACTTT	CASSLGQGENSPLHF
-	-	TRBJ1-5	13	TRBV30	TGTGCCTGGAGTAACAGGGGCAATCAGCCCCAGCATTTT	CAWSNRGNQPQHF
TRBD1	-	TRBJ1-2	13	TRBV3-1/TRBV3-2	TGTGCCAGCAGCCCGAGGACAGGGGAAGGCTACACCTTC	CASSPRTGEGYTF
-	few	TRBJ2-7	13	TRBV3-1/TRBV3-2	TGTGCCAGCAGCCATCCACCGGTGGAGACTCAGTACTTC	CASSHPPVETQYF
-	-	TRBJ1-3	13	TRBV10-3	TGTGCCATCAGTGCCTCGGGGGTAGACACCATATATTTT	CAISASGVDTIYF
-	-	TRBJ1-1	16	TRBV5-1	TGCGCCAGCAGCTTGATAGAAAGTACAATGAACACTGAAGCTTTCTTT	CASSLIESTMNTEAFF
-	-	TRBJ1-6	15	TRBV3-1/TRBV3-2	TGTGCCAGCAGCCAACGCCGGGCAGGGTTGTCACCCCTCCACTTT	CASSQRRAGLSPLHF